This T cell receptor (beta chain) was sequenced for a study of cytomegalovirus exposure and HLA in healthy donors. Study in general: Around 85 million unique TCRs from HLA-typed donors were held in an early data release. The study's findings and limits: In a later analysis, DRB1 alleles had the most associated TCRs; HLA-C alleles the fewest. Judged likely to be a sequencing artifact was a cluster of highly shared sequence variants.

Donors showed nominal health when sampled, although they likely had unrecorded immune exposures. As to this clone: Its target is not known.

Primers included in the PCR were 60 Vbeta and 13 Jbeta primers. The data were produced by immunoSEQ multiplex PCR, yet TCRdb's version contains in-frame clones alone and is incomplete. This table holds about 93,000 clones, more than 55% found once. CDR1 and CDR2 (germline): SNHLY, FYNNEI. The CDR3 spans 13 residues. Trimming cost V 10 bases and J 1 base; bases outside gene matches: 5. The sample consisted of PBMCs. The chain carries TRBV2 and TRBJ1-1, with 8 bases lining up with TRBD1. The receptor comes from a boy aged 5-17 years in good health and CMV-seropositive. CDR3 protein: CAILGQANTEAFF. The CDR3 nucleotides read TGTGCCATCCTGGGACAGGCGAACACTGAAGCTTTCTTT.